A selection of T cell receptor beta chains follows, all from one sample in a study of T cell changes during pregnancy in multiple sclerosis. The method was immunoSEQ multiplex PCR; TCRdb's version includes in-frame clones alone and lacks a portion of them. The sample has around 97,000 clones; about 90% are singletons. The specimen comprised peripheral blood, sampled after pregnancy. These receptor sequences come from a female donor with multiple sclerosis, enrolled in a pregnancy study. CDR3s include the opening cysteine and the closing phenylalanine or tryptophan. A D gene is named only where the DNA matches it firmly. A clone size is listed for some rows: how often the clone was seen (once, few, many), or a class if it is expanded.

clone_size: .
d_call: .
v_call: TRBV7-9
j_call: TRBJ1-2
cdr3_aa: CASSETNYGYTF
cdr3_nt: TGTGCCAGCTCCGAAACAAACTATGGCTACACCTTC

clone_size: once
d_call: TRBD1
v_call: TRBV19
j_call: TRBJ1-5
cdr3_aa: CASDRGADQPQHF
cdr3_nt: TGTGCCAGTGACAGGGGTGCGGATCAGCCCCAGCATTTT

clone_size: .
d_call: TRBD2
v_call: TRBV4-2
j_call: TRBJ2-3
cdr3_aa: CASSQLAGDQGTQYF
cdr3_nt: TGTGCCAGCAGCCAGCTAGCGGGGGATCAGGGAACGCAGTATTTT

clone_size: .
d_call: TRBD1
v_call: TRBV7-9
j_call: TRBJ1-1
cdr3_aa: CASSPWTGENTEAFF
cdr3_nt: TGTGCCAGCAGCCCGTGGACAGGGGAGAACACTGAAGCTTTCTTT

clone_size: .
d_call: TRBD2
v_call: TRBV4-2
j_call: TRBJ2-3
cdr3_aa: CASSLRGGREGTDTQYF
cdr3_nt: TGTGCCAGCAGCCTAAGGGGCGGGAGAGAAGGTACAGATACGCAGTATTTT

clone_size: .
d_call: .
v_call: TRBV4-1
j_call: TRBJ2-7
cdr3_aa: CASSQDQMGHYEQYF
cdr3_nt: TGCGCCAGCAGCCAAGACCAAATGGGCCACTACGAGCAGTACTTC

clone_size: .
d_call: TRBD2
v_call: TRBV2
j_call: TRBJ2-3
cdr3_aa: CASSELAGGFGDTQYF
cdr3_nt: TGTGCCAGCAGTGAACTCGCGGGAGGTTTCGGAGATACGCAGTATTTT

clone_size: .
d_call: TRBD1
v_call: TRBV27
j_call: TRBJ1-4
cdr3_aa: CASSLTGTGPSATNEKLFF
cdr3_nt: TGTGCCAGCAGTTTAACCGGGACAGGCCCTTCTGCAACTAATGAAAAACTGTTTTTT

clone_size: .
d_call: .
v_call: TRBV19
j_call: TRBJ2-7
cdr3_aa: CASSIFPGVYEQYF
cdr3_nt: TGTGCCAGTAGTATTTTCCCAGGGGTTTACGAGCAGTACTTC

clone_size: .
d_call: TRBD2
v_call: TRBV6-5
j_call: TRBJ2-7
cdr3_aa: CASSRTSGGPYEQYF
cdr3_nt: TGTGCCAGCAGCCGCACTAGCGGGGGGCCCTACGAGCAGTACTTC

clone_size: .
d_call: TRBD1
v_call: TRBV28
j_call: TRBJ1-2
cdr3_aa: CASSLEQGVWRGYTF
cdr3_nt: TGTGCCAGCAGTTTAGAACAGGGGGTATGGCGTGGCTACACCTTC

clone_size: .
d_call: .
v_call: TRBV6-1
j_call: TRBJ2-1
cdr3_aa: CASSSDSGRYNEQFF
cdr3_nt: TGTGCCAGCAGTTCTGACTCAGGGCGGTACAATGAGCAGTTCTTC

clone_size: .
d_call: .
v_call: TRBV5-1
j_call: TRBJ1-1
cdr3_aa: CASRHRVRRENTEAFF
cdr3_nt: TGCGCCAGCAGACACCGGGTCCGGAGGGAGAACACTGAAGCTTTCTTT

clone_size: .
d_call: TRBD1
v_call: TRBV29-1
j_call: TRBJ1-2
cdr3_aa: CSVETGTGVYGYTF
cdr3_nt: TGCAGCGTTGAAACCGGGACAGGGGTCTATGGCTACACCTTC

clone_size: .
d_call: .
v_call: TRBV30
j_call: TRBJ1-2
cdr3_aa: CAWAGVGYGYTF
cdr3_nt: TGTGCCTGGGCAGGGGTTGGCTATGGCTACACCTTC

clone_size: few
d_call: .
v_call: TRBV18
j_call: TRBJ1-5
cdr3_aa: CASSPATENNQPQHF
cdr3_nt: TGTGCCAGCTCACCAGCGACAGAGAACAATCAGCCCCAGCATTTT